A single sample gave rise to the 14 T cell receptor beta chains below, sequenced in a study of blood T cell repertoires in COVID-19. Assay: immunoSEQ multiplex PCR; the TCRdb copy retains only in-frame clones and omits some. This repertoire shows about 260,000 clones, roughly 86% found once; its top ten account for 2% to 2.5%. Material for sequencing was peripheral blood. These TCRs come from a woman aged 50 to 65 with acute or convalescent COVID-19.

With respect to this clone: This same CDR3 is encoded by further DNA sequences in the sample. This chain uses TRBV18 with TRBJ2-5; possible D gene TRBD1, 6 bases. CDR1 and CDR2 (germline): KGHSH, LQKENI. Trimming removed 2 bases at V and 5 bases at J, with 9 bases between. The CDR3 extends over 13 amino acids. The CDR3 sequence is CASSPGGQETQYF. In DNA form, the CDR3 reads TGTGCCAGCTCACCAGGGGGCCAGGAGACCCAGTACTTC.

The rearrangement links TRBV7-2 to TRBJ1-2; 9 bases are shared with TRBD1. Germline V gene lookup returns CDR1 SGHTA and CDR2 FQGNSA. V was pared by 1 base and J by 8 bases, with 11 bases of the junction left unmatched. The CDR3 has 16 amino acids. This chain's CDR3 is CASSLDEVQGAKGYTF. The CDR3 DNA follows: TGTGCCAGCAGCTTAGATGAGGTACAGGGGGCGAAGGGCTACACCTTC. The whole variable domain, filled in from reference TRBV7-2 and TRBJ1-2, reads GAGVSQSPSNKVTEKGKDVELRCDPISGHTALYWYRQSLGQGLEFLIYFQGNSAPDKSGLPSDRFSAERTGGSVSTLTIQRTQQEDSAVYLCASSLDEVQGAKGYTFGSGTRLTVV.

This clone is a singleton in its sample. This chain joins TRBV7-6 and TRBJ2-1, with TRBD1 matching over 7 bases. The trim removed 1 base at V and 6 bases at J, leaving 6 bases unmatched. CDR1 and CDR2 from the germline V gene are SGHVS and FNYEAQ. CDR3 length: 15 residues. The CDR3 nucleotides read TGTGCCAGCAGCTTAGGACAGGGCGCAGGCAATGAGCAGTTCTTC. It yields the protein CASSLGQGAGNEQFF. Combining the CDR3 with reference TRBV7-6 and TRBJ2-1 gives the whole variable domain GAGVSQSPRYKVTKRGQDVALRCDPISGHVSLYWYRQALGQGPEFLTYFNYEAQQDKSGLPNDRFSAERPEGSISTLTIQRTEQRDSAMYRCASSLGQGAGNEQFFGPGTRLTVL.

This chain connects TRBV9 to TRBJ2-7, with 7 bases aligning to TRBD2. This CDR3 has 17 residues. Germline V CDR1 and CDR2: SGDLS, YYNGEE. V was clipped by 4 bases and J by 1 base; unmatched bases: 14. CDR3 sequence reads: CASSSHGAGGRSYEQYF. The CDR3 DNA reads TGTGCCAGCAGCTCCCACGGGGCAGGCGGGAGATCCTACGAGCAGTACTTC.

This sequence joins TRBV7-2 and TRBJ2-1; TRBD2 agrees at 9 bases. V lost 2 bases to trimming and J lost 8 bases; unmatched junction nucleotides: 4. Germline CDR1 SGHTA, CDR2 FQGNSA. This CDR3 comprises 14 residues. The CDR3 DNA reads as TGTGCCAGCAGCTTAAGACTAGCGGTCCATGAGCAGTTCTTC. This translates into CASSLRLAVHEQFF. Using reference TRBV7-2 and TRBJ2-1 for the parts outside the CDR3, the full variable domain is GAGVSQSPSNKVTEKGKDVELRCDPISGHTALYWYRQSLGQGLEFLIYFQGNSAPDKSGLPSDRFSAERTGGSVSTLTIQRTQQEDSAVYLCASSLRLAVHEQFFGPGTRLTVL.

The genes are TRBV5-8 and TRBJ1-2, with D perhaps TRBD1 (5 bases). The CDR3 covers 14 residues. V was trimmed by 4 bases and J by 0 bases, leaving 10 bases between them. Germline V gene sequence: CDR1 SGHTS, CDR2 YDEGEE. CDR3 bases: TGTGCCAGCAGCGTAGGGGCTGCTAACTATGGCTACACCTTC. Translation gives CASSVGAANYGYTF.

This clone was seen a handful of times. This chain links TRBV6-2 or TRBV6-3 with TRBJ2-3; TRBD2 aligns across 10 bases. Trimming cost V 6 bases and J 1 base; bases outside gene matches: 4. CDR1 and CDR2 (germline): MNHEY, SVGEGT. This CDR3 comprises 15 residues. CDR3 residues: CASSRLAGRTDTQYF. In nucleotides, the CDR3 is TGTGCCAGCAGCCGACTAGCGGGCCGCACAGATACGCAGTATTTT.

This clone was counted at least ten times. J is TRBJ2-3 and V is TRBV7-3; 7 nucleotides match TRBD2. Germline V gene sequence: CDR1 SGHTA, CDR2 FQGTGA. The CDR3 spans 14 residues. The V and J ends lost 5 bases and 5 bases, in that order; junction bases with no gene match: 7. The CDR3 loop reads CASSQAGRGDTQYF. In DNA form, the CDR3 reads TGTGCCAGCAGCCAGGCAGGGAGGGGAGATACGCAGTATTTT.

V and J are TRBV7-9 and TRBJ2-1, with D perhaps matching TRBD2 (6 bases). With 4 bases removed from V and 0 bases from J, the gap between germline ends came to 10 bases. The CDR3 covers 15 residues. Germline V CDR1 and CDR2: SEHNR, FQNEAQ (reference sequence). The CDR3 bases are TGTGCCAGCAGCTCGGGACTGGACTCCTACAATGAGCAGTTCTTC. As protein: CASSSGLDSYNEQFF.

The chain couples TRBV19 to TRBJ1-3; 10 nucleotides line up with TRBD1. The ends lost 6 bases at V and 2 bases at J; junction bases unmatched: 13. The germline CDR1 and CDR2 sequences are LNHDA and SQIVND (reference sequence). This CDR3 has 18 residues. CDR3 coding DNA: TGTGCCAGTAGCAAGAACCCGGGACAGGGGTTGGCTGGAAACACCATATATTTT. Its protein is CASSKNPGQGLAGNTIYF.

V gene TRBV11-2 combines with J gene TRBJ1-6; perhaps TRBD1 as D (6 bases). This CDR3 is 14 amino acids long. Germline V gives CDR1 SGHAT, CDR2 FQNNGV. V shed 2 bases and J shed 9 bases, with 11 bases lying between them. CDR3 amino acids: CASSLNQGPSPLHF. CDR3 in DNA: TGTGCCAGCAGCTTAAACCAGGGGCCTTCACCCCTCCACTTT.

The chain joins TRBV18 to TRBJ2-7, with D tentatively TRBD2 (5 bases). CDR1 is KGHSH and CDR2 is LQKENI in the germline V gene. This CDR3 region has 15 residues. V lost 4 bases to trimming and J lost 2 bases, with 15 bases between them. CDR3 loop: CASSRSREITYEQYF. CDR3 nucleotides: TGTGCCAGCTCACGCTCACGGGAAATCACCTACGAGCAGTACTTC.

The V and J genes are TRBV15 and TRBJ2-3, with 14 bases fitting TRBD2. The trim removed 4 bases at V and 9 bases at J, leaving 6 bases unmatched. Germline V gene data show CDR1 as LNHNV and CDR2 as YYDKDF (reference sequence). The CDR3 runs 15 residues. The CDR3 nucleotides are TGTGCCACCAGCATACCGGGACTAGCGGGAGTGACGCAGTATTTT. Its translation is CATSIPGLAGVTQYF. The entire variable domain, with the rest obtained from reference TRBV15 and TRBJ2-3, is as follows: DAMVIQNPRYQVTQFGKPVTLSCSQTLNHNVMYWYQQKSSQAPKLLFHYYDKDFNNEADTPDNFQSRRPNTSFCFLDIRSPGLGDTAMYLCATSIPGLAGVTQYFGPGTRLTVL.

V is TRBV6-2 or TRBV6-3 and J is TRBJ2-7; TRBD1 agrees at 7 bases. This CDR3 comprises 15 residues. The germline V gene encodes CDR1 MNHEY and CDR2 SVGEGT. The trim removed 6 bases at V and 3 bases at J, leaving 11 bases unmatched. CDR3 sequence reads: CASSSPRQGNYEQYF. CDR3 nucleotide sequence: TGTGCCAGCAGCTCCCCCCGACAGGGAAACTACGAGCAGTACTTC.